This T cell receptor beta chain was documented in a study of Graves' ophthalmopathy and Graves' hyperthyroidism (dated by TCRdb to 2016 to 2018). Notes on the research overall: Hyperthyroidism was defined as stable when no progression to ophthalmopathy occurred within 18 months of follow-up. TCR beta repertoire signatures were used to distinguish Graves' ophthalmopathy from Graves' hyperthyroidism and to predict progression to ophthalmopathy. In total, around 130 blood samples were TCR-sequenced: approximately 40 ophthalmopathy, some 72 hyperthyroidism and some 17 hyperthyroidism-to-ophthalmopathy patients. To explore V-J signatures that distinguish ophthalmopathy from hyperthyroidism, a discovery set of 90 to 100 patients was enrolled, made up of 40 to 45 with ophthalmopathy and 57 with stable hyperthyroidism. The independent validation cohort included 20 or so hyperthyroidism patients plus 17 patients who later progressed from hyperthyroidism to ophthalmopathy. In five or six hyperthyroidism patients, the T-cell repertoire of thyroid tissue was compared with the T-cell repertoire of blood. Once sampling was done, hyperthyroidism patients were given methimazole at a starting dose of 30 mg daily, while ophthalmopathy patients were given high-dose intravenous methylprednisolone. Study-wide findings and limitations: No statistical method was used to predetermine the sample size, and group allocation was not hidden from the investigators. Most expanded thyroid clonotypes with frequency above 0.001 were also detected in blood, suggesting blood repertoires may reflect the thyroid immune response. The 13-signature model separated ophthalmopathy from stable hyperthyroidism with roughly 88% sensitivity and approximately 81% specificity in cross-validation, and 80%/75% in the test set. In validation, the model predicted ophthalmopathy progression with about 71% sensitivity and 72.22% specificity; roughly 12 predicted patients were CT-confirmed with GO in a median of approximately six months.

A remark on this clonotype: It lacks a known antigen. No base qualities exist here, and no much larger clone lies one base off it.

The hyperthyroidism patients were 18 to 65 years old and newly diagnosed, with a disease duration of less than 2 months. Patients with other autoimmune diseases, uncontrolled infections, pregnancy or lactation were excluded. Diagnosis was based on clinical symptoms, serum thyroxine, TRAb, thyroid ultrasound and orbital computed tomography. Total RNA was extracted using Trizol reagent, and RNA quality was checked on an Agilent 2100 Bioanalyzer. The CDR3 contains 13 residues, cysteine and phenylalanine counted. Just CDR3 DNA is preserved here, 39 bases in frame from base 1. V is cut back by 5 bases and J by 5 bases, with 6 bases in the junction unmatched. Looking up the germline V gene (reference sequence) yields CDR1 SEHNR and CDR2 FQNEAQ. TCR beta CDR3 regions were amplified from RNA transcripts for repertoire sequencing. A first-round RT-PCR used HTBI primers with the Qiagen OneStep RT-PCR kit, followed by a second-round multiplex PCR, size selection and purification. The libraries underwent paired-end sequencing with 100 bp reads on an Illumina HiSeq2000. Turning to the authors' computational methods: SOAPnuke was used for read processing, and reads with adapters, uncalled bases, a mean Phred below 15, or no exact constant-primer or identifier match were discarded. COPE v1.2.5 was used to merge high-quality paired reads. Each unique nucleotide sequence was treated as a clonotype, and MiTCR v1.1 was used to align the clonotypes to the IMGT TRB V, D and J references. The analysis was limited to V-J combinations with a frequency above 0.0001, which together covered 99.2% of repertoires. For each V-J combination, a TCR clonal expansion and chaos score was defined as the ratio of F50 clonal expansion to chaos observed in the TCRdist matrix. Welch's t-statistics and random forest were used to reduce features to 10 to 15 V-J combinations, which were fed into a naive Bayes classifier. The similarity between thyroid and blood repertoires was quantified using the Morisita-Horn index. TCRdb ran its own pipeline on the public reads, namely fastp trimming at Q25 and MiXCR clone calling, and kept in-frame beta chains. Entries that share a CDR3 protein sequence are merged under the most common genes and DNA. For this entry, the V and J calls and clone size follow TCRdb and not the study's own pipeline. Across this sample there are about 1.1 million distinct CDR3 sequences, with less than 45% seen only once. The leading ten clones occupy over 8.5% of the sample.

The sequenced material came from peripheral blood or thyroid tissue (not recorded which). The rearranged segments are TRBV7-9 and TRBJ2-7, with 7 middle bases fitting TRBD1. The sequence came from an adult man with Graves' hyperthyroidism. The CDR3 protein sequence reads: CASSPTGFNEQYF. The nucleotide sequence is TGTGCCAGCAGCCCGACAGGGTTTAACGAGCAGTACTTC.